The 6 T cell receptor beta chains below all came from one sample that was sequenced in a study of cytomegalovirus exposure and HLA in healthy donors (dated by TCRdb to 2016 to 2017). The receptor library was made with the immunoSEQ multiplex PCR assay. For the multiplex PCR, a mixture combining 60 forward primers for TCR Vbeta segments and 13 reverse primers for TCR Jbeta segments was used. TCRdb took this table from immuneACCESS and kept in-frame rearrangements with V and J called. Such tables lack part of the clones; where checked against another copy, unresolved V genes explain under half of the gap, and the rest is unexplained. The sample data list about 200,000 clones, and roughly 68% of these were observed just once. The ten top clones hold 1.5% to 2% of the sample. Sequences were obtained from PBMCs. Receptor source: a woman in her twenties or thirties in good health and CMV-seronegative.

The chain couples TRBV9 to TRBJ2-1; 9 nucleotides agree with TRBD2. This CDR3 contains 15 residues. The V gene's germline CDR1 is SGDLS and CDR2 YYNGEE. The junction had 2 bases not matched to a gene; V was cut back by 0 bases and J by 4 bases. CDR3 protein: CASSVDSGGYNEQFF. The CDR3 bases are TGTGCCAGCAGCGTAGATAGCGGGGGTTACAATGAGCAGTTCTTC. The variable domain in full, with the rest retrieved from reference TRBV9 and TRBJ2-1, is DSGVTQTPKHLITATGQRVTLRCSPRSGDLSVYWYQQSLDQGLQFLIQYYNGEERAKGNILERFSAQQFPDLHSELNLSSLELGDSALYFCASSVDSGGYNEQFFGPGTRLTVL.

The chain joins TRBV20-1 to TRBJ2-7; perhaps TRBD1 as D (5 bases). The CDR3 is 11 amino acids. CDR1 and CDR2 from the germline V gene are DFQATT and SNEGSKA (reference sequence). V was shortened by 6 bases and J by 2 bases, with 8 bases between the two germline ends. The CDR3 protein is CSARGAYEQYF. The CDR3 region has the DNA TGCAGTGCAAGGGGTGCCTACGAGCAGTACTTC.

This chain connects TRBV9 to TRBJ2-1; 10 nucleotides match TRBD2. After removal of 0 bases from V and 7 bases from J, the junction contained 4 bases not matched to a gene. CDR3 length: 15 amino acids. Germline V gene lookup returns CDR1 SGDLS and CDR2 YYNGEE. The DNA of the CDR3 is TGTGCCAGCAGCGTAGGAGAACTAGCGGGGAATGAGCAGTTCTTC. This codes for CASSVGELAGNEQFF.

The CDR3 bases are TGTGCCAGTAGCCTCTCTAATGGAAACACCATATATTTT. As protein: CASSLSNGNTIYF. The chain employs TRBV19 and TRBJ1-3; D is uncertain. The CDR3 extends over 13 amino acids. V was pared by 6 bases and J by 3 bases, with 9 bases between. The germline V gene encodes CDR1 LNHDA and CDR2 SQIVND (reference sequence).

This chain joins TRBV7-8 and TRBJ1-1, with 7 bases that match TRBD1. With V trimmed by 2 bases and J by 4 bases, 10 bases remained unmatched. Germline lookup yields CDR1 SGHVS and CDR2 FQNEAQ. The CDR3 runs to 16 residues. CDR3 sequence (DNA): TGTGCCAGCAGCTTACCGGTAAGGGGGCTGGGCACTGAAGCTTTCTTT. Its protein is CASSLPVRGLGTEAFF.

The J gene is TRBJ2-5, the V gene TRBV5-1; possibly TRBD1 for D (5 bases). The CDR3 is 11 residues long. Germline lookup yields CDR1 SGHRS and CDR2 YFSETQ. The germline V and J ends were trimmed by 7 bases and 5 bases, with 9 bases remaining between them. The CDR3, as DNA: TGCGCCAGCCCGAAGGGGGAGACCCAGTACTTC. It translates to CASPKGETQYF.